The 14 T cell receptor beta chains listed next were all sequenced from one sample in a study of cytomegalovirus exposure and HLA in healthy donors. The PCR had 60 Vbeta and 13 Jbeta primers. Sequencing used immunoSEQ multiplex PCR; TCRdb keeps in-frame clones, though not all of them. The sample consists of roughly 100,000 clones, 78% of them appearing once. The material sequenced was PBMCs. The receptors were sampled from a middle-aged woman in good health and CMV-seronegative.

The CDR3 DNA reads TGTGCCAGCAGCCGACGAGAGACGGGACAGGGCACCGGGGAGCTGTTTTTT. Translated: CASSRRETGQGTGELFF. The rearrangement uses TRBV7-6 and TRBJ2-2, with 9 bases identical to TRBD1. This CDR3 comprises 17 residues. Germline V gene lookup returns CDR1 SGHVS and CDR2 FNYEAQ. V was pared by 5 bases and J by 4 bases, with 11 bases of the junction left unmatched.

V usage is TRBV28 and J usage is TRBJ2-1; 7 nucleotides match TRBD2. This CDR3 is built from 16 residues. J lost 1 base, V lost 7 bases, and 10 bases had no gene match. Germline V gene data show CDR1 as MDHEN and CDR2 as SYDVKM. This chain's CDR3 is CASKKRGSGSYNEQFF. As DNA, the CDR3 is TGTGCCAGCAAGAAAAGGGGTAGCGGGTCCTACAATGAGCAGTTCTTC.

The rearrangement joins TRBV7-2 to TRBJ2-7, with D perhaps matching TRBD1 (6 bases). The germline V and J ends were trimmed by 1 base and 1 base, with 8 bases remaining between them. The CDR3 runs 14 residues. Per the germline V gene, CDR1 is SGHTA and CDR2 is FQGNSA. The CDR3 protein is CASSLDRVSYEQYF. The CDR3 bases are TGTGCCAGCAGCTTAGACAGGGTATCCTACGAGCAGTACTTC.

The CDR3 sequence is CASSFVIGTGVTEAFF. The CDR3 bases are TGTGCCAGCAGTTTCGTTATTGGGACAGGCGTGACTGAAGCTTTCTTT. The chain combines TRBV27 with TRBJ1-1, with TRBD1 matching 8 bases. Germline V CDR1 and CDR2: MNHEY, SMNVEV (reference sequence). This CDR3 has 16 residues. V shed 3 bases, J shed 5 bases, and the junction held 11 bases outside the gene matches.

The chain combines TRBV6-6 with TRBJ2-1; D is perhaps TRBD2 (6 bases). CDR3 length: 15 residues. V lost 6 bases, J lost 10 bases, and 22 bases lay in between. Per germline, CDR1 MNHNY and CDR2 SVGAGI (reference sequence). The CDR3 is CASRPRFGSGGEQFF. For the CDR3, the DNA is TGTGCCAGCAGACCGAGATTCGGGAGCGGCGGGGAGCAGTTCTTC.

This chain uses TRBV15 with TRBJ2-1; 7 bases are shared with TRBD2. Germline trimming cut 2 bases from V and 1 base from J; bases unmatched to any gene: 8. Germline V gene sequence: CDR1 LNHNV, CDR2 YYDKDF (reference sequence). This CDR3 contains 17 residues. The CDR3 sequence: CATSRLPLASSYNEQFF. In nucleotides, the CDR3 is TGTGCCACCAGCAGACTCCCACTAGCGTCATCCTACAATGAGCAGTTCTTC.

V and J are TRBV28 and TRBJ2-7; D ambiguous. Trimming removed 1 base from V and 9 bases from J, with 16 bases in between. Germline-derived CDR1 and CDR2 are MDHEN and SYDVKM. This CDR3 comprises 14 residues. The CDR3 loop reads CASSLSATPRRQYF. DNA of the CDR3: TGTGCCAGCAGTTTATCCGCCACCCCCCGCAGGCAGTACTTC.

The chain is built from TRBV27 and TRBJ2-7; tentatively, D is TRBD2 (7 bases). The CDR3 consists of 15 residues. Trimming took off 2 bases at V and 7 bases at J, with 18 bases between the two ends. Germline V gives CDR1 MNHEY, CDR2 SMNVEV (reference sequence). CDR3 DNA sequence: TGTGCCAGCAGTTTAAGGGGGGGCGCCTTGGAGGAGCAGTACTTC. Translated: CASSLRGGALEEQYF.

The CDR3 region has the DNA TGTGCCAGCAGCCCCGGCGACAGGGGGTTGACAGATACGCAGTATTTT. Its translation is CASSPGDRGLTDTQYF. The chain links TRBV7-9 to TRBJ2-3; 9 bases map to TRBD1. Losses at the gene ends were 5 bases for V and 3 bases for J; bases not matched to a gene: 9. The CDR3 length is 16 residues. The germline V gene encodes CDR1 SEHNR and CDR2 FQNEAQ (reference sequence).

The CDR3, as DNA: TGTGCCAGCACCTCACGGGGGGGCAGCGAGCAGTACTTC. It translates to CASTSRGGSEQYF. The rearrangement joins TRBV5-4 to TRBJ2-7, with 8 bases aligning to TRBD2. V lost 6 bases and J lost 6; bases outside the gene matches: 8. The CDR3 spans 13 residues. Germline V gives CDR1 SGHNT, CDR2 YYREEE (reference sequence).

This chain joins TRBV5-1 and TRBJ1-3; D gene uncertain. The V and J ends lost 4 bases and 0 bases respectively, with 17 bases between them. CDR1 is SGHRS and CDR2 is YFSETQ in the germline V gene. The CDR3 consists of 17 residues. CDR3 DNA sequence: TGCGCCAGCAGCGCCAGACTGCTCGCTTACTCTGGAAACACCATATATTTT. It codes for CASSARLLAYSGNTIYF.

The chain employs TRBV2 and TRBJ2-7; 15 bases are a match to TRBD2. Trimming cost V 4 bases and J 4 bases; bases outside gene matches: 5. Germline CDR1 reads SNHLY; CDR2 reads FYNNEI. The CDR3 is 16 residues long. The CDR3 DNA is TGTGCCAGCAGTGCCGGACTAGCGGGAGGGGAGTACGAGCAGTACTTC. It encodes CASSAGLAGGEYEQYF.

The gene calls are TRBV5-1 and TRBJ1-2, with D perhaps TRBD1 (6 bases). There are 15 residues in the CDR3. Germline CDR1 and CDR2: SGHRS and YFSETQ. The V and J ends lost 0 bases and 6 bases respectively, with 15 bases between them. The DNA for the CDR3 is TGCGCCAGCAGCTTGGACACTCATAAGGGGGATGGCTACACCTTC. This translates into CASSLDTHKGDGYTF. Full variable domain (rest looked up from reference TRBV5-1 and TRBJ1-2): KAGVTQTPRYLIKTRGQQVTLSCSPISGHRSVSWYQQTPGQGLQFLFEYFSETQRNKGNFPGRFSGRQFSNSRSEMNVSTLELGDSALYLCASSLDTHKGDGYTFGSGTRLTVV.

This rearrangement joins TRBV7-8 to TRBJ2-5, with 9 bases matching TRBD1. From germline, CDR1 is SGHVS and CDR2 FQNEAQ. The CDR3 totals 16 residues. V lost 4 bases, J lost 5 bases, and 11 bases stayed unmatched. CDR3: CASSWPPDRGRETQYF. CDR3 sequence (DNA): TGTGCCAGCAGCTGGCCCCCGGACAGGGGAAGGGAGACCCAGTACTTC.